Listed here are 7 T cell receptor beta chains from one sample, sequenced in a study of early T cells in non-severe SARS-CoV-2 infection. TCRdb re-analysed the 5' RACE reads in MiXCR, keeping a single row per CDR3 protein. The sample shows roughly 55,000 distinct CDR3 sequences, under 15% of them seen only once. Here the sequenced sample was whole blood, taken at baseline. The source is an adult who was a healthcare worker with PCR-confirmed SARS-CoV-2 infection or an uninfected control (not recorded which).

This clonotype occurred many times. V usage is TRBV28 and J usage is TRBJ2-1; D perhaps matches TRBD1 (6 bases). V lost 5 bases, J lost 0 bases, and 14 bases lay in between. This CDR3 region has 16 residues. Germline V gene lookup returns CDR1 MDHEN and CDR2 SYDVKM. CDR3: CASSALQGSSYNEQFF. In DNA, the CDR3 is TGTGCCAGCAGTGCCTTACAGGGAAGCTCCTACAATGAGCAGTTCTTC.

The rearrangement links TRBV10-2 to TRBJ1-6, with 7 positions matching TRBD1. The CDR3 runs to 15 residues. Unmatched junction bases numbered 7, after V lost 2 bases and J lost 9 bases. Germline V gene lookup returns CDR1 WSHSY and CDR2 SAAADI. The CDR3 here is CASSENGGGASPLHF. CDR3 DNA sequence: TGCGCCAGCAGTGAGAACGGAGGGGGCGCTTCACCCCTCCACTTT.

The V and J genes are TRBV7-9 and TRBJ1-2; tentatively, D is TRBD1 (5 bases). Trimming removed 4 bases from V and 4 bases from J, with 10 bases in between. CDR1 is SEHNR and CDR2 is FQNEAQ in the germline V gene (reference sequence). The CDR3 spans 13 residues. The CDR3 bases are TGTGCCAGCAGCTCCGGGGCGGGCTATGGCTACACCTTC. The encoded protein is CASSSGAGYGYTF. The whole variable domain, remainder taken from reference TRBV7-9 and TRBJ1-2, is DTGVSQNPRHKITKRGQNVTFRCDPISEHNRLYWYRQTLGQGPEFLTYFQNEAQLEKSRLLSDRFSAERPKGSFSTLEIQRTEQGDSAMYLCASSSGAGYGYTFGSGTRLTVV.

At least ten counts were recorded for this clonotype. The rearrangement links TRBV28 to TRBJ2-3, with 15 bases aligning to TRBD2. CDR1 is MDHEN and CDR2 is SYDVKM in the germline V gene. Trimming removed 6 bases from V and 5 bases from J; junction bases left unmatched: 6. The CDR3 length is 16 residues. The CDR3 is CASRRTSGRAVDTQYF. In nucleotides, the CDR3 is TGTGCCAGCAGAAGGACTAGCGGGAGGGCGGTAGATACGCAGTATTTT.

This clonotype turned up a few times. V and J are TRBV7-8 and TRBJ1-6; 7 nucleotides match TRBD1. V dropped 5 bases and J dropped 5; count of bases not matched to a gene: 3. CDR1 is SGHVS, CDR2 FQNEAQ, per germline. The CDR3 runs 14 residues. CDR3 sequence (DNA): TGTGCCAGCAGCGTAACAGGGGATAATTCACCCCTCCACTTT. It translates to CASSVTGDNSPLHF.

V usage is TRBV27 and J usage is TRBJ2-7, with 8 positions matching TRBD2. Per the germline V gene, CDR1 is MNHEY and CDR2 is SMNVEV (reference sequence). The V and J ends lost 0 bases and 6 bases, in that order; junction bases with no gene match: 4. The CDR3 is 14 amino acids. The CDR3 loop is CASSLSGLAPEQYF. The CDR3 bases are TGTGCCAGCAGTTTATCCGGACTAGCTCCCGAGCAGTACTTC.

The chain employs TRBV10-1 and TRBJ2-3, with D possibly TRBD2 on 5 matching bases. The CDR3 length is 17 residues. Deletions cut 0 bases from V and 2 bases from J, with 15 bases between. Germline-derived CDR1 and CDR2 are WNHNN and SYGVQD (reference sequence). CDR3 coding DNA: TGCGCCAGCAGTGAGTCGAGCTGGACGGGAAACACAGATACGCAGTATTTT. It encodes CASSESSWTGNTDTQYF.